These 11 T cell receptor beta chains were all obtained from the same sample, sequenced in a study of blood T cell repertoires in COVID-19. Sequenced by immunoSEQ multiplex PCR; TCRdb stores in-frame clones only, minus some. This table has 250,000 to 350,000 clones, about nine tenths appearing once. Sequenced: peripheral blood. These receptors were taken from a young woman with COVID-19, enrolled during active disease.

The CDR3 DNA is TGTGCCACCAGCAGAGATGTCAGGGGCGGTGGCTACACCTTC. Its translation is CATSRDVRGGGYTF. The chain carries TRBV15 and TRBJ1-2, with TRBD1 as a possible D gene (6 bases). Trimming stripped 0 bases from V and 7 bases from J, with 12 bases between. CDR3 size: 14 residues. Germline loops: CDR1 LNHNV, CDR2 YYDKDF (reference sequence). Full variable domain (rest looked up from reference TRBV15 and TRBJ1-2): DAMVIQNPRYQVTQFGKPVTLSCSQTLNHNVMYWYQQKSSQAPKLLFHYYDKDFNNEADTPDNFQSRRPNTSFCFLDIRSPGLGDTAMYLCATSRDVRGGGYTFGSGTRLTVV.

V is TRBV7-9 and J is TRBJ1-4; TRBD1 aligns across 7 bases. The V segment lost 5 bases and the J segment 7 bases; nucleotides outside the gene matches: 10. Per germline, CDR1 SEHNR and CDR2 FQNEAQ (reference sequence). This CDR3 has 15 amino acids. Written as DNA, the CDR3 is TGTGCCAGCAGCCACGAACTAAACAGGGGTGAAAAACTGTTTTTT. Amino acid sequence: CASSHELNRGEKLFF.

This chain uses TRBV30 with TRBJ2-2, with D unresolved. The germline gives CDR1 GTSNPN, CDR2 SVGIG (reference sequence). This CDR3 region has 16 residues. The V gene lost 5 bases and the J gene lost 5 bases, with 21 bases spanning the gap. The CDR3: CAWRPPLGLDTGELFF. The CDR3 nucleotides are TGTGCCTGGCGGCCCCCCCTCGGTCTAGATACCGGGGAGCTGTTTTTT.

A single count supports this clone. This chain uses TRBV9 with TRBJ2-7; D is perhaps TRBD2 (6 bases). This CDR3 region has 14 residues. With 0 bases removed from V and 4 bases from J, the gap between germline ends came to 11 bases. The germline V gene encodes CDR1 SGDLS and CDR2 YYNGEE. The CDR3 spells CASSVDSSAYEQYF. CDR3 nucleotide sequence: TGTGCCAGCAGCGTAGATTCTAGCGCTTACGAGCAGTACTTC.

DNA for the CDR3: TGTGCCAGTAGTTCCGGGGGGACTAGGGCCTACAATGAGCAGTTCTTC. Amino acids: CASSSGGTRAYNEQFF. V is TRBV19 and J is TRBJ2-1; 8 nucleotides match TRBD2. Per the germline V gene, CDR1 is LNHDA and CDR2 is SQIVND (reference sequence). V shed 5 bases, J shed 2 bases, and the junction held 8 bases outside the gene matches. This CDR3 has 16 amino acids.

The rearrangement joins TRBV5-4 to TRBJ2-1; D is undetermined. Germline V gene data show CDR1 as SGHNT and CDR2 as YYREEE (reference sequence). V was pared by 0 bases and J by 9 bases, with 4 bases between. The CDR3 spans 11 residues. CDR3 sequence: CASSLAGEQFF. CDR3 coding DNA: TGTGCCAGCAGCTTGGCGGGTGAGCAGTTCTTC. Full variable domain (missing parts from reference TRBV5-4 and TRBJ2-1): ETGVTQSPTHLIKTRGQQVTLRCSSQSGHNTVSWYQQALGQGPQFIFQYYREEENGRGNFPPRFSGLQFPNYSSELNVNALELDDSALYLCASSLAGEQFFGPGTRLTVL.

The genes are TRBV28 and TRBJ1-2, with D possibly matching TRBD1 (6 bases). Trimming cost V 6 bases and J 2 bases, with 13 bases left between them. The CDR3 has 14 residues. Germline V gene sequence: CDR1 MDHEN, CDR2 SYDVKM. The CDR3 reads CASSNRASNYGYTF. Written as DNA, the CDR3 is TGTGCCAGCAGCAACAGGGCTTCGAACTATGGCTACACCTTC.

The chain couples TRBV30 to TRBJ1-1, with a tentative D call TRBD1 (5 bases). This CDR3 has 13 residues. Trimming took 6 bases from V and 4 from J, leaving 15 bases between them. Germline CDR1 reads GTSNPN; CDR2 reads SVGIG (reference sequence). CDR3 region: CACSLGGGTEAFF. The CDR3, as DNA: TGTGCCTGTTCTTTGGGGGGGGGCACTGAAGCTTTCTTT.

This clone came up a few times. The rearrangement links TRBV6-1 to TRBJ1-5; tentatively, D is TRBD1 (5 bases). The CDR3 covers 15 residues. CDR1 and CDR2 from the germline V gene are MNHNS and SASEGT. V was cut by 1 base and J by 4 bases, with 11 bases left in between. The CDR3 nucleotides read TGTGCCAGCAGTGAAGGCAGGGAAGGGAATCAGCCCCAGCATTTT. This translates into CASSEGREGNQPQHF.

This clone appeared a few times. This sequence joins TRBV4-2 and TRBJ2-1; 12 nucleotides align to TRBD2. V shed 0 bases, J shed 7 bases, and the junction held 7 bases outside the gene matches. This CDR3 comprises 17 residues. Germline CDR1 is LGHNA and CDR2 is YNFKEQ. The CDR3 sequence is CASSQEALAGGPNEQFF. The CDR3 DNA follows: TGTGCCAGCAGCCAAGAGGCCCTAGCGGGAGGGCCAAATGAGCAGTTCTTC.

The chain combines TRBV9 with TRBJ2-7, with 10 bases aligning to TRBD2. The V gene end was trimmed by 4 bases and the J gene end by 0 bases; junction bases not matched to a gene: 4. This CDR3 region has 15 residues. Germline CDR1 reads SGDLS; CDR2 reads YYNGEE. CDR3 nucleotide sequence: TGTGCCAGCAGCCCCCTAGCGGGAGTCTCCTACGAGCAGTACTTC. It codes for CASSPLAGVSYEQYF.